The text below deals with one TCR beta chain. Some clones are missing from TCRdb's copy, which holds only in-frame ones; the method was immunoSEQ multiplex PCR. In the table there are under 90,000 clones, around 94% of which are singletons. Germline V gene sequence: CDR1 SGHNT, CDR2 YYREEE (reference sequence). The CDR3 is 12 residues long. The V gene lost 4 bases and the J gene lost 0 bases, with 5 bases spanning the gap. The data are from a study of technical replicates of blood from several donors. This clonotype was obtained from a human donor in good health. The rearrangement links TRBV5-4 to TRBJ2-7; D call uncertain. Sequencing was performed on T cells isolated from PBMCs. The DNA for the CDR3 is TGTGCCAGCAGCAATCACTCCTACGAGCAGTACTTC. It translates to CASSNHSYEQYF.